This T cell receptor beta chain was sequenced for a study of cytomegalovirus exposure and HLA in healthy donors. Looking at the study overall: Later, an analysis reported that the roughly 120 validation repertoires had used the same platform as the approximately 660 first-cohort repertoires.

Method: immunoSEQ multiplex PCR; TCRdb's copy keeps in-frame clones and lacks some. The table lists 250,000 to 350,000 clones, 86% of them singletons, with 0.84% in the top ten. This sequence originates from a woman aged 18 to 35 in good health and CMV-seronegative. What was sequenced was PBMCs.

CDR3 loop: CASSEMTGGNPRTEQFF. The CDR3 nucleotides are TGTGCCAGCAGTGAAATGACAGGGGGGAACCCTAGGACTGAGCAGTTCTTC. The chain recombines TRBV2 with TRBJ2-1, with 9 bases aligning to TRBD1. Germline CDR1 reads SNHLY; CDR2 reads FYNNEI. J was trimmed by 9 bases and V by 2 bases; bases with no gene match: 14. This CDR3 spans 17 amino acids.